The rows below give T cell receptor beta chains drawn from one sample of a study of blood T cells in healthy people across ages. One entry per CDR3 protein, called by TCRdb with MiXCR from the 5' RACE reads. The sample lists hundreds of thousands of distinct CDR3 sequences; around 42% were seen once. Sequencing was carried out using blood. These receptors were collected from a man aged 55 to 69 in good health. Both conserved end residues are part of each CDR3. Rows may omit the clone size; those that give it use once, few, many or a size class.

j_call	v_call	clone_size	cdr3_aa
TRBJ2-7	TRBV20-1	-	CSAAGTSGTYYEQYF
TRBJ1-5	TRBV25-1	-	CASRETGINQPQHF
TRBJ2-1	TRBV6-4	-	CASSEFLESSYNEQFF
-	TRBV6-1	-	CASLPGQAFFGEQYF
TRBJ1-2	TRBV10-3	-	CAISELGQGTYGHTF
TRBJ2-7	TRBV21-1	few	CASSKEQSAPYEQYF
TRBJ2-1	TRBV11-3	few	CASSLDAADLGQFF
TRBJ2-1	TRBV12-3/TRBV12-4	few	CASSFGDEQFF
TRBJ2-1	TRBV7-3	few	CASSLKPNGLAEKNFRSPKEFF
TRBJ2-1	TRBV29-1	few	CSVVRHEQFF
TRBJ2-5	TRBV20-1	-	CSARTTGGETQYF
TRBJ2-3	TRBV7-3	-	CASSSQRTRTTDTQYF
TRBJ2-4	TRBV9	-	CASSSTGTGLSKNIQYF
TRBJ2-5	TRBV6-1	-	CASSEMAGTTKTQYF
TRBJ2-1	TRBV20-1	-	CSSQGSFYNEQFF
TRBJ2-7	TRBV10-3	-	CAINPGSSYEQYF
TRBJ2-5	TRBV4-3	many	CASSQDGDRGETQYF
TRBJ2-5	TRBV30	-	CAWSIGGYQETQYF
TRBJ2-1	TRBV7-2	-	CASSRTGTSGGAIRNEQFF
TRBJ1-1	TRBV20-1	-	CSATGGLWDTEAFF
TRBJ2-7	TRBV6-5	-	CASIPGQGAREQYF